This T cell receptor (beta chain) was sequenced in a study of T cells after yellow fever vaccination (dated by TCRdb to about 2019). Context from the whole study: The SMART-Seq v4 Ultra Low Input RNA kit was used to prepare libraries from fractions with low cell numbers. Blood samples were taken at several timepoints before and after primary and secondary immunization, and bulk PBMC replicates and cell subsets were isolated. To follow T-cell clones before and after both primary and booster YFV17D yellow fever vaccination, bulk TCR alpha and beta repertoires underwent longitudinal sequencing. Two healthy male donors made up the cohort, one aged 18 to 30 years and the other aged 30 to 40 years.

The CDR3, from cysteine to phenylalanine, totals 18 residues. The sequence is cut down to CDR3 DNA, 54 bases in frame from base 1. V lost 1 base and J lost 0 bases, and the count of bases not matched to a germline gene is 2. For CDR1 and CDR2, the germline V gene (reference sequence) lists LGHDT and YNNKEL. The meaning of the sample's treatment or condition label: live attenuated yellow fever vaccine strain. At every blood-draw timepoint, two biological replicates of bulk PBMCs were collected. A standard Ficoll-Paque protocol was used to isolate PBMCs from peripheral blood. RNA was extracted with TriZol from bulk PBMCs, CD4 and CD8 fractions, and dextramer-positive and dextramer-negative fractions. What the study reported, not specific to this receptor: Because abundant contaminating clonotypes from the bulk population could be contained in FACS-sorted repertoires, computational filtering was required. The secondary T-cell response was found to be weaker but faster than the primary response, with a peak reached on day 5 rather than on day 15. After the booster, most of the clones that had expanded following primary vaccination were detected again (about 95% of CD4 and 88% of CD8), which suggests that memory was broadly maintained. The study included only two donors, which limits how far the findings can be generalized. A small fraction of clonotypes showed up in both the CD4 and CD8 compartments, probably as a result of convergent recombination.

This clonotype showed up just a few times. The antigen it recognizes is unknown. The sample holds no much larger clone one base away, and base qualities are not on file. TCR cDNA was made using 5'RACE template switching, a step that added a universal primer site and unique molecular identifiers. Priming for cDNA synthesis came from both the TCR alpha and TCR beta constant segments. Libraries were amplified in two PCR steps, with sample barcodes and sequencing adapters added in the second step. Sequencing of libraries was done on Illumina HiSeq 2500 (2x100 bp) or NovaSeq (2x150 bp). In the paper's pipeline: Demultiplexing of reads and collapsing into UMI consensus sequences were performed with MIGEC, and V(D)J alignment was carried out with MiXCR. Using edgeR on replicate PBMC samples, clonotypes were called vaccine-responding if FDR was below 0.01 and the log2 fold change was above 5 up to day 15. Each bulk clonotype was labeled CD4 or CD8 based on which sequenced repertoire, CD4 or CD8, contained the clonotype at higher abundance. In-frame beta chains were kept once TCRdb had trimmed the public reads at Q25 with fastp and called clones with MiXCR. Every distinct CDR3 protein forms one entry, paired with its most common genes and DNA. TCRdb's processing, not the authors' own work, is the source of the V and J calls. For this sample there are around 550,000 distinct CDR3 sequences; approximately 21% appear just once. Roughly 13% of the sample comes from the top ten.

This TCR came from a man younger than 45 who received the YFV17D yellow fever vaccine. This specimen consisted of PBMCs, obtained 15 days after the yellow fever booster vaccination. The chain employs TRBV3-1 and TRBJ2-6, with TRBD1 identical over 11 junction bases. The CDR3 corresponds to CASSQAGQGASGANVLTF. In nucleotides, the sequence is TGTGCCAGCAGCCAAGCAGGACAGGGGGCCTCTGGGGCCAACGTCCTGACTTTC.